These 18 T cell receptor beta chains were all obtained from the same sample, sequenced in a study of T-cell memory formation after mild COVID-19. A single record per CDR3 protein comes from TCRdb applying MiXCR to the 5' RACE reads. This sample has more than 450,000 distinct CDR3 sequences, with 18% found just once. The material sequenced was PBMCs or a T cell subset sorted from them (not recorded which). The receptors originated from an adult woman who had mild COVID-19 (a few samples of this study predate the infection). Cell type and time point are not known.

V is TRBV7-2 and J is TRBJ1-4, with 8 bases fitting TRBD1. J was trimmed by 7 bases and V by 3 bases; bases with no gene match: 4. CDR3 size: 14 residues. Looked up from germline, CDR1 is SGHTA and CDR2 is FQGNSA. The CDR3 nucleotides are TGTGCCAGCAGCTTCGCGCAGGGGGCTGAAAAACTGTTTTTT. Protein sequence: CASSFAQGAEKLFF.

Here the CDR3 reads CAISEPKIMTSGANTGELFF. The CDR3 region has the DNA TGTGCCATCAGTGAGCCGAAGATTATGACTAGCGGAGCGAACACCGGGGAGCTGTTTTTT. The rearrangement links TRBV10-3 to TRBJ2-2; 9 bases align to TRBD2. Germline loops: CDR1 ENHRY, CDR2 SYGVKD. The CDR3 has 20 residues. Trimming removed 2 bases from V and 0 bases from J; junction bases left unmatched: 13.

This clonotype was detected ten times or more. J is TRBJ2-3 and V is TRBV3-1, with unresolved D. The CDR3 totals 15 residues. Germline V gene sequence: CDR1 LGHDT, CDR2 YNNKEL (reference sequence). V gave up 0 bases and J gave up 6 bases, with 13 bases separating them. CDR3 amino acids: CASSQDGSVSDTQYF. DNA of the CDR3: TGTGCCAGCAGCCAAGATGGGTCAGTTTCCGATACGCAGTATTTT.

V gene TRBV12-3 or TRBV12-4 combines with J gene TRBJ2-7; D is uncertain. The V and J ends lost 4 bases and 5 bases respectively, with 9 bases between them. The CDR3 extends over 12 amino acids. The CDR3 loop is CASSSTLHEQYF. The DNA of the CDR3 is TGTGCCAGCAGTTCAACACTGCACGAGCAGTACTTC.

This clonotype was counted only a few times. The chain has TRBV12-3 or TRBV12-4 and TRBJ1-4; D not certain. This CDR3 contains 12 residues. Between the trimmed V and J ends, which lost 5 bases and 14 bases, there was a span of 15 bases. The CDR3 sequence: CASSPTPTKLFF. Written as DNA, the CDR3 is TGTGCCAGCAGTCCCACCCCAACTAAGCTGTTTTTT.

The chain uses TRBV5-1 and TRBJ2-7; possibly TRBD1 for D (6 bases). The length of the CDR3 is 16 residues. Germline V CDR1 and CDR2: SGHRS, YFSETQ. Trimming took off 0 bases at V and 3 bases at J, with 16 bases between the two ends. The CDR3 region has the DNA TGCGCCAGCAGCTTGGATCTCCAGGGGAGTGTCTACGAGCAGTACTTC. Its translation is CASSLDLQGSVYEQYF.

This clonotype was observed a few times. The chain joins TRBV7-9 to TRBJ1-2, with 8 bases identical to TRBD1. The ends lost 5 bases at V and 8 bases at J; junction bases unmatched: 10. The CDR3 length is 14 residues. Germline CDR1 is SEHNR and CDR2 is FQNEAQ (reference sequence). CDR3 sequence: CASSPRDRFLGYTF. As DNA, the CDR3 is TGTGCCAGCAGCCCGCGGGACAGGTTCTTAGGCTACACCTTC.

This clonotype was seen a few times. J is TRBJ2-5 and V is TRBV4-1, with no clear D. Germline V gene data show CDR1 as MGHRA and CDR2 as YSYEKL. The CDR3 sequence is 16 residues long. V dropped 1 base and J dropped 1 base, with 13 bases sitting between them. In DNA form, the CDR3 reads TGCGCCAGCAGCCAAGGAACGAGGACGGCCCAAGAGACCCAGTACTTC. It translates to CASSQGTRTAQETQYF.

This clonotype was detected ten times or more. The chain has TRBV24-1 and TRBJ2-1; 7 bases are shared with TRBD2. Per germline, CDR1 KGHDR and CDR2 SFDVKD. CDR3 length: 16 amino acids. J gave up 5 bases and V 3 bases, and 9 bases lay outside the gene matches. The CDR3, as DNA: TGTGCCACCAGTGATGAGTGGGAGGGCCTCAACAATGAGCAGTTCTTC. This gives the protein CATSDEWEGLNNEQFF.

This clonotype has at least ten counts. One junction end disagrees with the germline gene, perhaps due to a read error. The gene calls are TRBV12-3 or TRBV12-4 and TRBJ2-3, with 11 positions matching TRBD2. CDR3 length: 16 residues. DNA for the CDR3: TGCGCCAGCAGCCCGCGGACTAGCGGGAGCACAGATACGCAGTATTTT. It encodes CASSPRTSGSTDTQYF.

This chain connects TRBV7-8 to TRBJ2-1, with D perhaps assigned TRBD1 or TRBD2 (5 bases each). This CDR3 region has 14 residues. CDR1 SGHVS and CDR2 FQNEAQ come from the germline V gene. V was clipped by 3 bases and J by 7 bases, with 13 bases between them. The CDR3 spells CASSFGLRGNEQFF. The CDR3 bases are TGTGCCAGCAGCTTTGGACTGAGGGGAAATGAGCAGTTCTTC.

This sequence joins TRBV5-4 and TRBJ2-7, with TRBD1 identical over 7 bases. This CDR3 has 16 residues. Trimming removed 0 bases from V and 0 bases from J; junction bases left unmatched: 6. The germline V gene has CDR1 SGHNT and CDR2 YYREEE (reference sequence). CDR3 region: CASSLEGARSSYEQYF. For the CDR3, the DNA is TGTGCCAGCAGCTTGGAGGGGGCCAGAAGCTCCTACGAGCAGTACTTC.

The V gene is TRBV7-3, the J gene TRBJ1-1; maybe TRBD1 (5 bases). Germline assignment: CDR1 SGHTA and CDR2 FQGTGA. Between the trimmed V and J ends, which lost 0 bases and 1 base, there was a span of 18 bases. The CDR3 spans 18 residues. In nucleotides, the CDR3 is TGTGCCAGCAGCTTAACTTGGGGGTCCCCCCAAACGAACACTGAAGCTTTCTTT. Its protein is CASSLTWGSPQTNTEAFF. The full variable domain, in which reference TRBV7-3 and TRBJ1-1 provide the parts outside the CDR3, is GAGVSQTPSNKVTEKGKYVELRCDPISGHTALYWYRQSLGQGPEFLIYFQGTGAADDSGLPNDRFFAVRPEGSVSTLKIQRTERGDSAVYLCASSLTWGSPQTNTEAFFGQGTRLTVV.

This clonotype was counted many times. The J gene is TRBJ2-5, the V gene TRBV14; tentatively, D is TRBD1 or TRBD2 (5 bases each). The V and J ends lost 1 base and 5 bases respectively, with 14 bases between them. The CDR3 spans 15 residues. CDR1 SGHDN and CDR2 FVKESK come from the germline V gene. The CDR3 is CASSQGGPRGETQYF. The CDR3 DNA follows: TGTGCCAGCAGCCAAGGGGGACCCCGCGGGGAGACCCAGTACTTC. Complete variable domain (other parts from reference TRBV14 and TRBJ2-5): EAGVTQFPSHSVIEKGQTVTLRCDPISGHDNLYWYRRVMGKEIKFLLHFVKESKQDESGMPNNRFLAERTGGTYSTLKVQPAELEDSGVYFCASSQGGPRGETQYFGPGTRLLVL.

This clonotype was counted only a few times. This sequence joins TRBV4-3 and TRBJ1-1, with 7 bases identical to TRBD1. Per the germline V gene, CDR1 is LGHNA and CDR2 is YSLEER. Germline trimming cut 8 bases from V and 5 bases from J; bases unmatched to any gene: 8. CDR3 length: 13 residues. CDR3 loop: CASGDREWTEAFF. The CDR3 DNA sequence: TGCGCCAGCGGCGACAGGGAATGGACTGAAGCTTTCTTT.

This chain links TRBV6-2 or TRBV6-3 with TRBJ2-4; maybe TRBD2 (6 bases). Germline values: CDR1 MNHEY, CDR2 SVGEGT. The CDR3 contains 14 residues. V gave up 7 bases and J gave up 8 bases, with 18 bases separating them. CDR3 sequence: CASNKTSGPDIQYF. CDR3 coding DNA: TGTGCCAGCAATAAGACTAGTGGCCCAGACATTCAGTACTTC.

In its sample, this clonotype was seen a few times. The chain combines TRBV7-2 with TRBJ2-3; maybe TRBD2 (5 bases). CDR1 SGHTA and CDR2 FQGNSA come from the germline V gene. Trimming removed 5 bases from V and 4 bases from J, with 16 bases in between. The CDR3 has 15 amino acids. CDR3 bases: TGTGCCAGCAGCCCCGGCGGGCCGGTCTCAGATACGCAGTATTTT. Protein sequence: CASSPGGPVSDTQYF.

The chain recombines TRBV7-2 with TRBJ1-3; D gene uncertain. The V gene's germline CDR1 is SGHTA and CDR2 FQGNSA. The CDR3 runs to 17 residues. Trimming shortened V by 4 bases and J by 0 bases, and 16 bases separated the two germline ends. The CDR3 spells CASSYTFSSNSGNTIYF. The DNA for the CDR3 is TGTGCCAGCAGCTACACATTTTCGTCTAACTCTGGAAACACCATATATTTT.